This TCR beta chain was identified during a study of human T cells and chemical hapten exposure. Germline V lookup: CDR1 SEHNR, CDR2 FQNEAQ (reference sequence). This CDR3 spans 16 amino acids. J lost 6 bases, V lost 1 base, and 6 bases had no gene match. Time point indicated: patch test 1, 2 weeks after DPC sensitization. Noted treatment: therapeutic diphenylcyclopropenone sensitization with weekly scalp DPC. TCRdb independently ran MiXCR on the RACE reads; one entry per CDR3 protein. The sample records around 53,000 distinct CDR3 sequences, less than 9.5% being singletons. V usage is TRBV7-9 and J usage is TRBJ1-6; 7 nucleotides align to TRBD1. This clonotype was sampled from a woman in her forties or fifties with alopecia areata. Some clones in this sample may be carry-over from other donors' samples. Here the sequenced sample was whole blood, taken in connection with sensitization to the hapten diphenylcyclopropenone (DPC). CDR3 protein: CASSLVGTVRNSPLHF. The CDR3 region has the DNA TGTGCCAGCAGCTTAGTTGGGACAGTCCGTAATTCACCCCTCCACTTT. Full variable domain (outside the CDR3, taken from reference TRBV7-9 and TRBJ1-6): DTGVSQNPRHKITKRGQNVTFRCDPISEHNRLYWYRQTLGQGPEFLTYFQNEAQLEKSRLLSDRFSAERPKGSFSTLEIQRTEQGDSAMYLCASSLVGTVRNSPLHFGNGTRLTVT.